This TCR beta chain was captured by sequencing in a study of Ad26.COV2.S vaccination and SARS-CoV-2 variants. Across the study: Doses of Ad26.COV2.S were injected into muscle once or twice, 56 days apart. Study findings and constraints: TCR breadth and depth analyses may have underestimated total T cell responses. Ad26.COV2.S recipients had broader spike-specific TCRs (P = 0.0014).

Germline-derived CDR1 and CDR2 are SGDLS and YYNGEE. There are 15 residues in the CDR3. V was trimmed by 4 bases and J by 3 bases, leaving 15 bases between them. Remarks on this clone: Its specificity is not known.

The assay was immunoSEQ multiplex PCR, and TCRdb's table has in-frame clones only and misses some. This sample has a few hundred thousand clones, with roughly 86% found just once. The treatment denotes: some 20 received Ad26.COV2.S at low or high dose, single or two shots; about 5 received placebo; per-sample allocation not given. Sampling occurred on day 63 after the first vaccine or placebo injection. This adult donor, from Boston, was 18-55 years old. Sequences were derived from peripheral blood, sampled in a trial of Ad26.COV2.S vaccine versus placebo. The V gene is TRBV9, the J gene TRBJ2-3, with D possibly being TRBD1 (5 bases). The TCR was taken from a person aged 18-65 years who received the Ad26.COV2.S COVID-19 vaccine or a placebo. The CDR3 region has the DNA TGTGCCAGCAGCTCCGAAGACTCAGGGACAGATACGCAGTATTTT. Translated, it gives CASSSEDSGTDTQYF.